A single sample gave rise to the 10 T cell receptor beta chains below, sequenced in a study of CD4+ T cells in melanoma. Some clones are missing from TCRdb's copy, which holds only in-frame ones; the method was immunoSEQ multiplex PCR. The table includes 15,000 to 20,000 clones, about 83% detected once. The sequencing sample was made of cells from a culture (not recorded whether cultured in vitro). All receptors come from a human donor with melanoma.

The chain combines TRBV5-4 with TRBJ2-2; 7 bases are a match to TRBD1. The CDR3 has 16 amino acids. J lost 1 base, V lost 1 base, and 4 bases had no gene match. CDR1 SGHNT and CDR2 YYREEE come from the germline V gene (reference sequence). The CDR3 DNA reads TGTGCCAGCAGCTTGCTCCCAGGGGGGAACACCGGGGAGCTGTTTTTT. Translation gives CASSLLPGGNTGELFF.

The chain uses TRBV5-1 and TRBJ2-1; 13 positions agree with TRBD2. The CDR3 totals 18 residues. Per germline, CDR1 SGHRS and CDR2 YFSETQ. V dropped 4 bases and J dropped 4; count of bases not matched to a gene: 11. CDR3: CASSPRLAGGTKYNEQFF. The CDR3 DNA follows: TGCGCCAGCAGCCCCCGACTAGCGGGGGGCACAAAATACAATGAGCAGTTCTTC.

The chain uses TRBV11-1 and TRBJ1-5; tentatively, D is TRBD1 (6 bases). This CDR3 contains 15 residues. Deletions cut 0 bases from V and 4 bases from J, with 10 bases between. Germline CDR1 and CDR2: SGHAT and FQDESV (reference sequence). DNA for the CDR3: TGTGCCAGCAGCTTAGCGGGGGGGCCTAATCAGCCCCAGCATTTT. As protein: CASSLAGGPNQPQHF.

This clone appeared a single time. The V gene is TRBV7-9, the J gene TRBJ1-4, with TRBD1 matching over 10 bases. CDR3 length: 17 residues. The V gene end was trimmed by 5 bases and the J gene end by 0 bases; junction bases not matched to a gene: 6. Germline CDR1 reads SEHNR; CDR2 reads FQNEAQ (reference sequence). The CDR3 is CASSHGTGAATNEKLFF. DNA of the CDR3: TGTGCCAGCAGCCACGGGACAGGGGCGGCAACTAATGAAAAACTGTTTTTT.

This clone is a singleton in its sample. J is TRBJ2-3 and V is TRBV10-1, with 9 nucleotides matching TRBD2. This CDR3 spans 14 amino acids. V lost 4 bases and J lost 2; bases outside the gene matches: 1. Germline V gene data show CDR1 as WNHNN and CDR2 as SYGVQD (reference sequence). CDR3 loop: CASSVAGATDTQYF. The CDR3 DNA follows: TGCGCCAGCAGTGTAGCGGGAGCCACAGATACGCAGTATTTT.

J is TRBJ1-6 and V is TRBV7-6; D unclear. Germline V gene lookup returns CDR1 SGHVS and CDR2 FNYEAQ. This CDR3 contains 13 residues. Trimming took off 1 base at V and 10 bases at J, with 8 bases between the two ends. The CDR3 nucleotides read TGTGCCAGCAGCTTAGGTGTAGGATCACCCCTCCACTTT. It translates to CASSLGVGSPLHF.

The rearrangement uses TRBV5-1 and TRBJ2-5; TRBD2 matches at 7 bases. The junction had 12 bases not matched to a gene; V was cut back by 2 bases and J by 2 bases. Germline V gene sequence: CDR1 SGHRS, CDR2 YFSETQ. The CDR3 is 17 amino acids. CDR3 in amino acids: CASSFSGPSGPQETQYF. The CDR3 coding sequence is TGCGCCAGCAGCTTTTCAGGGCCTAGCGGCCCGCAAGAGACCCAGTACTTC. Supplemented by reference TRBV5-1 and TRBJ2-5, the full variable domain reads KAGVTQTPRYLIKTRGQQVTLSCSPISGHRSVSWYQQTPGQGLQFLFEYFSETQRNKGNFPGRFSGRQFSNSRSEMNVSTLELGDSALYLCASSFSGPSGPQETQYFGPGTRLLVL.

For the CDR3, the DNA is TGTGCCAGCAGTTACACGGACGAATCACCCCTCCACTTT. Protein product: CASSYTDESPLHF. The chain combines TRBV6-5 with TRBJ1-6; D remains ambiguous. Germline V gene lookup returns CDR1 MNHEY and CDR2 SVGAGI. The CDR3 totals 13 residues. The V gene lost 2 bases and the J gene lost 10 bases, with 9 bases spanning the gap.

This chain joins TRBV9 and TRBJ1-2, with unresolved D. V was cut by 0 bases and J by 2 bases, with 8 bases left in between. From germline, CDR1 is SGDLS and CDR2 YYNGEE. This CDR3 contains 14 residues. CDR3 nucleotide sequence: TGTGCCAGCAGCGTAGCTTCAGCGAACTATGGCTACACCTTC. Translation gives CASSVASANYGYTF.

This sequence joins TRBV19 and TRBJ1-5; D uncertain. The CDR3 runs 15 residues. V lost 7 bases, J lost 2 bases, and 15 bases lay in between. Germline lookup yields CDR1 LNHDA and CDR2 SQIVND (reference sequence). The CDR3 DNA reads TGTGCCAGTACTCGGACGTGGGCTGGCAATCAGCCCCAGCATTTT. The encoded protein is CASTRTWAGNQPQHF.